One sample yielded the 14 T cell receptor beta chains listed below, sequenced in a study of blood T cell repertoires in COVID-19. The repertoire was sequenced with immunoSEQ multiplex PCR; TCRdb's copy has only in-frame clones and lacks some. The sample carries 87,000 or so clones, over 75% recorded once. The sequenced material came from peripheral blood. The receptor source for this set is an elderly woman with COVID-19, enrolled during active disease.

The chain has TRBV9 and TRBJ1-1; TRBD1 matches 10 bases. The CDR3 covers 13 residues. The germline gives CDR1 SGDLS, CDR2 YYNGEE. V gave up 4 bases and J gave up 11 bases; unmatched junction bases: 8. The CDR3 bases are TGTGCCAGCAGCACCTGGACAGGGGGTGAGGCTTTCTTT. This encodes CASSTWTGGEAFF.

This sequence joins TRBV19 and TRBJ2-3, with TRBD2 identical over 11 bases. V trimming: 10 bases; J trimming: 4 bases; junction bases outside the gene matches: 13. The CDR3 totals 16 residues. The germline V gene encodes CDR1 LNHDA and CDR2 SQIVND (reference sequence). CDR3 nucleotide sequence: TGTGCCACCAAGACTAGCGGGGCGGCGGGACCAGATACGCAGTATTTT. Translating it yields CATKTSGAAGPDTQYF.

The chain uses TRBV5-4 and TRBJ2-3, with 7 bases that match TRBD2. V lost 6 bases, J lost 1 base, and 5 bases stayed unmatched. This CDR3 contains 14 residues. Germline V lookup: CDR1 SGHNT, CDR2 YYREEE (reference sequence). The CDR3 DNA follows: TGTGCCAGCACCACAGGACTAGGCACAGATACGCAGTATTTT. Encoded protein: CASTTGLGTDTQYF.

The table lists this clone with a few counts. J is TRBJ1-3 and V is TRBV30; no firm D call. Germline assignment: CDR1 GTSNPN and CDR2 SVGIG (reference sequence). The CDR3 contains 15 residues. Trimming took 2 bases from V and 0 from J, leaving 11 bases between them. CDR3 in amino acids: CAWSPWANSGNTIYF. The CDR3 DNA reads as TGTGCCTGGAGTCCCTGGGCAAACTCTGGAAACACCATATATTTT.

The chain is built from TRBV5-1 and TRBJ1-1, with 8 bases lining up with TRBD1. Trimming removed 6 bases from V and 2 bases from J; junction bases left unmatched: 9. CDR1 SGHRS and CDR2 YFSETQ come from the germline V gene. The CDR3 sequence is 15 residues long. CDR3 sequence: CASNGQGEVNTEAFF. CDR3 bases: TGCGCCAGCAACGGACAGGGTGAGGTAAACACTGAAGCTTTCTTT.

The chain is built from TRBV28 and TRBJ2-3; D possibly corresponds to TRBD1 (5 bases). CDR1 is MDHEN and CDR2 is SYDVKM in the germline V gene. The CDR3 is 15 residues long. Trimming took off 1 base at V and 3 bases at J, with 11 bases between the two ends. For the CDR3, the DNA is TGTGCCAGCAGTTTATCAGGGTCGGGTACAGATACGCAGTATTTT. Residues: CASSLSGSGTDTQYF.

The chain couples TRBV3-1 (or the pseudogene TRBV3-2) to TRBJ2-2; 7 bases line up with TRBD1. Germline CDR1 and CDR2: LGHDT and YNNKEL (reference sequence). The CDR3 extends over 14 amino acids. Germline trimming cut 6 bases from V and 3 bases from J; bases unmatched to any gene: 4. The CDR3 sequence: CASSFQGDTGELFF. The CDR3 DNA sequence: TGTGCCAGCAGTTTCCAGGGGGACACCGGGGAGCTGTTTTTT.

This chain connects TRBV10-3 to TRBJ2-5, with D perhaps TRBD2 (6 bases). V was trimmed by 5 bases and J by 5 bases, leaving 18 bases between them. The CDR3 has 15 residues. The germline V gene encodes CDR1 ENHRY and CDR2 SYGVKD. CDR3 nucleotide sequence: TGTGCCATCAGTCCCCGAGGCGGTGGGGGGGAGACCCAGTACTTC. Its protein is CAISPRGGGGETQYF.

The genes are TRBV29-1 and TRBJ1-1; TRBD1 might be the D (6 bases). CDR1 is SQVTM and CDR2 is ANQGSEA in the germline V gene. The V end lost 7 bases, the J end lost 5 bases, and 14 bases lay between the germline ends. The CDR3 extends over 12 amino acids. The CDR3: CSARDKWTEAFF. The CDR3 bases are TGCAGCGCCCGGGACAAATGGACTGAAGCTTTCTTT.

This chain links TRBV4-1 with TRBJ1-5; no clear D. The CDR3 is 15 residues long. CDR1 is MGHRA and CDR2 is YSYEKL in the germline V gene. V was cut by 2 bases and J by 0 bases, with 8 bases left in between. The CDR3, as DNA: TGCGCCAGCAGCCAACAGGCTTATAGCAATCAGCCCCAGCATTTT. This sequence encodes CASSQQAYSNQPQHF.

Points on this clone: Mismatch with germline at one junction end may stem from a read error. The V gene is TRBV12-3 or TRBV12-4, the J gene TRBJ2-7; D might be TRBD1 (5 bases). The CDR3 has 12 residues. The CDR3 loop reads CASSLAGQGSIF. The CDR3 DNA is TGTGCCAGCAGTTTAGCAGGGCAGGGATCCATTTTC.

In this sample, this clone turned up once. V is TRBV7-9 and J is TRBJ2-1, with 9 bases matching TRBD2. Germline CDR1 and CDR2: SEHNR and FQNEAQ (reference sequence). The trim removed 0 bases at V and 6 bases at J, leaving 6 bases unmatched. CDR3 length: 16 residues. CDR3 protein: CASSLAGASGANEQFF. The CDR3 nucleotides are TGTGCCAGCAGCTTAGCAGGAGCTAGCGGGGCCAATGAGCAGTTCTTC.

The count of this clone is one. The chain links TRBV6-6 to TRBJ2-7; D ambiguous. V gave up 2 bases and J gave up 3 bases, with 5 bases separating them. There are 12 residues in the CDR3. Germline V gives CDR1 MNHNY, CDR2 SVGAGI (reference sequence). CDR3 amino acids: CASSYTGYEQYF. In nucleotides, the CDR3 is TGTGCCAGCAGTTACACTGGCTACGAGCAGTACTTC.

The chain joins TRBV6-4 to TRBJ1-1, with 10 nucleotides matching TRBD1. With 5 bases clipped from V and 4 bases from J, the junction kept 1 base outside the gene matches. The CDR3 covers 13 residues. Germline CDR1 reads MRHNA; CDR2 reads SNTAGT. CDR3 sequence (DNA): TGTGCCAGCAGTTGGGACAGGGGCACTGAAGCTTTCTTT. Translating gives CASSWDRGTEAFF.